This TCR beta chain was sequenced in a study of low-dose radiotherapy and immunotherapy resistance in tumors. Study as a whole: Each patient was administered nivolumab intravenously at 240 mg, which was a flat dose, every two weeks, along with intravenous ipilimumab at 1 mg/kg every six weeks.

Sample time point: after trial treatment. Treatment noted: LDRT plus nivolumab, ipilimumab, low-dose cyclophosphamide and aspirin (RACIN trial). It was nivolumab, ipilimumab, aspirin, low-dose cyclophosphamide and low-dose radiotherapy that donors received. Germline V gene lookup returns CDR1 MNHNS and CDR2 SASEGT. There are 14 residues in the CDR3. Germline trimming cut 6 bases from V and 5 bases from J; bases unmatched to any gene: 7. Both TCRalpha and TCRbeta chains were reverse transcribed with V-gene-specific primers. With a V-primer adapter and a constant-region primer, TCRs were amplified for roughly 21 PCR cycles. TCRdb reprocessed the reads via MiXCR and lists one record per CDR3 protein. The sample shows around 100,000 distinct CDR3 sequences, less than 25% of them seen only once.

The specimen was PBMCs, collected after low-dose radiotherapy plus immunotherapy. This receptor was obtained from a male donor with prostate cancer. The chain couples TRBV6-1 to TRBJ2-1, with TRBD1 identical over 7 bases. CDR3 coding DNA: TGTGCCAGCAGCCGGGACAGATTAAACAATGAGCAGTTCTTC. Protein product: CASSRDRLNNEQFF.